The clone carrying this T cell receptor beta chain showed up just a few times. Antigen specificity is unknown. Trimming removed 5 bases from V and 0 bases from J, with 21 bases in between. The germline CDR1 and CDR2 sequences are SGHRS and YFSETQ. The CDR3 is made up of 19 amino acids. This sample stems from a study of T-cell memory formation after mild COVID-19. Across the whole study: Largely donor-specific TCR clusters were found. Regarding the study as a whole: In pre-infection memory, a portion of responding clones appeared, which suggested that cross-reactive memory joined. The main location of contracting CD4+ clones was CM and EM, and that of contracting CD8+ clones was EMRA. Second-wave clones peaking on day 37 lacked confirmed SARS-CoV-2 specificity.

TCRdb itself ran the 5' RACE reads through MiXCR, one entry per CDR3 protein. Of about 320,000 distinct CDR3 sequences listed, approximately 14% are singletons. Sample: PBMCs or a T cell subset sorted from them (not recorded which). The sequence was obtained from a man aged 18 to 30 who had mild COVID-19 (a few samples of this study predate the infection). Cell type and time point are not known. The J gene is TRBJ2-6, the V gene TRBV5-1, with a weak D call TRBD1 (5 bases). CDR3 nucleotide sequence: TGCGCCAGCAGTGGGCTAAGGGGCACCTCAACCTCTGGGGCCAACGTCCTGACTTTC. It is translated as CASSGLRGTSTSGANVLTF.